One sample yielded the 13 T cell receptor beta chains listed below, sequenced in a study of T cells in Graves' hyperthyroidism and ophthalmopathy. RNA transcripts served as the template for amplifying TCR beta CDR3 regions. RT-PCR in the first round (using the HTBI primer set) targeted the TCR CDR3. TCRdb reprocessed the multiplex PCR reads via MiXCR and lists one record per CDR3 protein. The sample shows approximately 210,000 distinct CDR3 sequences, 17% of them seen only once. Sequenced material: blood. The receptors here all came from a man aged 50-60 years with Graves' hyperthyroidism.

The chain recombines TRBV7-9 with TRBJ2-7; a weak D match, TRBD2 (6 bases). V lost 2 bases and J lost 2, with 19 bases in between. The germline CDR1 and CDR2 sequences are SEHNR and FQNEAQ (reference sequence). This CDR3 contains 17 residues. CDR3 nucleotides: TGTGCCAGCAGCTTAACGGGACGCGGGGCCAGCCCCTACGAGCAGTACTTC. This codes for CASSLTGRGASPYEQYF.

DNA for the CDR3: TGTGCCAGCAGTTTCCCCCCCCGGGGCACAGATACGCAGTATTTT. Its protein product is CASSFPPRGTDTQYF. V gene TRBV28 combines with J gene TRBJ2-3; the D is unclear. The CDR3 spans 15 residues. Germline assignment: CDR1 MDHEN and CDR2 SYDVKM. Trimming took 3 bases from V and 1 from J, leaving 11 bases between them.

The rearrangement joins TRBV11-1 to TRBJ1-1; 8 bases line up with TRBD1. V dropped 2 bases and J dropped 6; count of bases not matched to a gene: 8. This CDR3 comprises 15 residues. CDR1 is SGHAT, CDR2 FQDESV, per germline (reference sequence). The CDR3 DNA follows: TGTGCCAGCAGCTTATCGGACAGGGTTTTACCTGAAGCTTTCTTT. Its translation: CASSLSDRVLPEAFF.

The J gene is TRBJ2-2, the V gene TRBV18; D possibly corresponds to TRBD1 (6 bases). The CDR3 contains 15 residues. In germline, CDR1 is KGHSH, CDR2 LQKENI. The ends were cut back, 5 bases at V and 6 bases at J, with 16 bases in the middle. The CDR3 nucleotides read TGTGCCAGCTCAGATTCTACAGGGATGGCCGGGGAGCTGTTTTTT. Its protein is CASSDSTGMAGELFF.

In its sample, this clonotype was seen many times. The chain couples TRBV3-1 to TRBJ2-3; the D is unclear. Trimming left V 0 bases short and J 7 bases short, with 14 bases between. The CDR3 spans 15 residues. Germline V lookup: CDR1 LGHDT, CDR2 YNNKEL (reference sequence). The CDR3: CASSQEVRTHNTQYF. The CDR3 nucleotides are TGTGCCAGCAGCCAAGAAGTGCGGACCCATAATACGCAGTATTTT.

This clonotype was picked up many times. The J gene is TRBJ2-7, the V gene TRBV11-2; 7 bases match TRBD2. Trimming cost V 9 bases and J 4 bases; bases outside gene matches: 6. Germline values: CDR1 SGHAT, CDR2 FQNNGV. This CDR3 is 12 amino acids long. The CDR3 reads CASGLGQYEQYF. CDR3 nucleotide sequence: TGTGCCAGTGGACTAGGGCAATACGAGCAGTACTTC.

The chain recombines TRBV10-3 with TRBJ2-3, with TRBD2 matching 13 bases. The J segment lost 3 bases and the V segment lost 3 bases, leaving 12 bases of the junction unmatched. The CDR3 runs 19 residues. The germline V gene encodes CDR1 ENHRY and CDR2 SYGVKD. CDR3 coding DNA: TGTGCCATCAGTGATTTTGGACTAGCGGGAGAACCCAGAACAGATACGCAGTATTTT. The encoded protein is CAISDFGLAGEPRTDTQYF.

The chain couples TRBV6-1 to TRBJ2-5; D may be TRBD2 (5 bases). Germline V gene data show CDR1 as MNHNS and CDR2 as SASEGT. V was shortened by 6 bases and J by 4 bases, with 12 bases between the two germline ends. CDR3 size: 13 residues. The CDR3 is CASRNYEGETQYF. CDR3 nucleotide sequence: TGTGCCAGCAGAAACTACGAGGGAGAGACCCAGTACTTC.

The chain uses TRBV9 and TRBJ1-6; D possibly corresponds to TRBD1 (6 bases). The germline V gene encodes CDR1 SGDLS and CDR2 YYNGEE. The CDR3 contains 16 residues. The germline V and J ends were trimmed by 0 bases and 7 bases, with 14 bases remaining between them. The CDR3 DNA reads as TGTGCCAGCAGCGTAGGAGGGGGGGGTCGGAATTCACCCCTCCACTTT. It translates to CASSVGGGGRNSPLHF.

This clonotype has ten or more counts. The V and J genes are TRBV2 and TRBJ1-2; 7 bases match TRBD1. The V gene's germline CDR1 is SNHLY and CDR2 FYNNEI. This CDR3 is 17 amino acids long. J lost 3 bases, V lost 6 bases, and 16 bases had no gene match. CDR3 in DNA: TGTGCCAGCAGGGAACCGGGACAGCCCTTTTATGACTATGGCTACACCTTC. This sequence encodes CASREPGQPFYDYGYTF.

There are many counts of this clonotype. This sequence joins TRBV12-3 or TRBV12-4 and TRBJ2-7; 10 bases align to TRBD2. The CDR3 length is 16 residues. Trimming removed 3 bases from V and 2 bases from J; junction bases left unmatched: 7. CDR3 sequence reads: CASSFSASGRPYEQYF. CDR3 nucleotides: TGTGCCAGCAGTTTCTCCGCTAGCGGGAGACCCTACGAGCAGTACTTC.

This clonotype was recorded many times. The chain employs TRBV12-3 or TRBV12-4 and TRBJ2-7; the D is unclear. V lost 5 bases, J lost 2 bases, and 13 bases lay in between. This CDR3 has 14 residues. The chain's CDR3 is CASSPSTGTYEQYF. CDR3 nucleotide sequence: TGTGCCAGCAGTCCCAGTACCGGCACCTACGAGCAGTACTTC.

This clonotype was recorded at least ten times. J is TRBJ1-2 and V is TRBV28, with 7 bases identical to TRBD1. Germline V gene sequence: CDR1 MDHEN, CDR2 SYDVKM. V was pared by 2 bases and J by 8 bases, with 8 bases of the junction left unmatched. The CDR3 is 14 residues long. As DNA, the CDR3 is TGTGCCAGCAGTTTAGGGACAGCCCCTAGAGGCTACACCTTC. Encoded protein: CASSLGTAPRGYTF.